The present TCR beta chain was sequenced within a study of cytomegalovirus exposure and HLA in healthy donors. Study outcomes and limitations: Links to common viral pathogens appeared, in a later analysis, for several of the most significant clusters. Among TCR beta chains of equal frequency, HLA-associated ones were more clonally expanded in a later analysis.

In the case of this clone: Its antigen is unidentified.

PCR was performed using 60 Vbeta and 13 Jbeta primers. Using immunoSEQ multiplex PCR, the repertoire was profiled, and TCRdb retains in-frame clones only, with some absent. The table shows 130,000 or so clones, with around 74% occurring only once. V trimming: 2 bases; J trimming: 4 bases; junction bases outside the gene matches: 8. Per the germline V gene, CDR1 is GTSNPN and CDR2 is SVGIG (reference sequence). This CDR3 is 16 amino acids long. This chain links TRBV30 with TRBJ2-6, with 7 bases fitting TRBD1. Sequenced: PBMCs. This TCR derives from a man aged 40-49 years in good health and CMV-seropositive. CDR3: CAWSLRGLAGANVLTF. CDR3 in DNA: TGTGCCTGGAGTCTAAGGGGGCTAGCAGGGGCCAACGTCCTGACTTTC.